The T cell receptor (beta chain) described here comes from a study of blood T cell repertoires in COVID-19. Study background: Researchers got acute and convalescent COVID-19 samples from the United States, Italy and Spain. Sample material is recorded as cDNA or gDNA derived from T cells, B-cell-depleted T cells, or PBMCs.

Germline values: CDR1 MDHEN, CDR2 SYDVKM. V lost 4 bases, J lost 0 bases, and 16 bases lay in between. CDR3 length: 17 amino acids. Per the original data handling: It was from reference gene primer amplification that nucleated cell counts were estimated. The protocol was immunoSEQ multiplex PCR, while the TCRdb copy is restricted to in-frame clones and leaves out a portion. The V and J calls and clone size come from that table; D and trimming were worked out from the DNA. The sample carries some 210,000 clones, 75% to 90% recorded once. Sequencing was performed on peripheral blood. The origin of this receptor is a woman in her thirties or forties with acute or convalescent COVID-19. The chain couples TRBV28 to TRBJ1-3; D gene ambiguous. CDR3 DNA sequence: TGTGCCAGCAGTTACCCATTCACTTCATACTCTGGAAACACCATATATTTT. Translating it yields CASSYPFTSYSGNTIYF.